This paragraph covers one TCR beta chain sequence. This clonotype came up many times. Its antigen is unknown. No base qualities exist here, and no much larger clone lies one base off it. The Immunoverse kit was used to build TCR libraries from around 400 ng RNA, with molecular barcoded adaptors covering alpha/delta and beta/gamma chains. TCR library preparation was performed with the same RNA that was used for transcriptome sequencing. Sequencing of TCR libraries was carried out on an Illumina HiSeq 4000 with 2 x 150 cycles. The authors processed their data as follows. MiXCR aligned TCR reads to human V, D, J and C references and assembled the aligned reads into CDR3 clonotypes, with quality filtering and error correction included. Clonotype counts and gene usage diversity were analyzed with the tcR package in R. For inspection of raw mapping reads, RNA-seq reads were mapped by STAR aligner version 2.5.3a onto GRCh37 of the human genome. To test how sequencing depth affected the clonotypes detected, IR-seq fastq files were randomly downsampled with Seqtk 1.3. TCRdb reanalyzed the raw reads on its own, using fastp at Q25 for trimming and MiXCR for clone calling, and kept in-frame beta chains. A single entry per CDR3 protein holds the most common genes and DNA from its merged rows. The V and J calls reflect TCRdb's pipeline rather than the authors' work. The sample has tens of thousands of distinct CDR3 sequences on record, roughly 20% of them singletons. Roughly 17% of the sample lies in the top ten.

The record originates from a study of read filtering for tumor transcriptome and immune sequencing (dated by TCRdb to 2020 to 2022). At the level of the whole study: The cohort was composed of approximately 16 male and some 15 female patients, with a mean age of about 65 years and an age range of roughly 45 to 85. As a main aim, a read-filtering strategy for immune repertoire data was addressed, with the specific question being whether clonotypes supported by a single read should be removed. After DNase treatment, whole-transcriptome libraries were prepared using the TruSeq RNA Access Library Prep Kit. By revised international staging, eight or nine patients were R-ISS I, some 17 were R-ISS II and roughly 7 were R-ISS III. TCR repertoires obtained by targeted immune repertoire sequencing and by bulk whole-transcriptome sequencing performed on the same bone marrow samples were compared. TCR-region mapped reads per sample ranged from about 4 to 10.27 million with IR-seq versus only roughly 75 to 1,300 with RNA-seq. Broader findings and caveats from the paper: Removing single-read clonotypes increased the correlation between IR-seq and RNA-seq shared clonotype proportions. Clonotypes were captured by IR-seq at much higher depth and more reliably than by RNA-seq, and smaller IR-seq throughput was sufficient for identification of most shared clonotypes. The sorted CD138-negative fraction was a mixed bone marrow immune population, not purified T cells. In IR-seq, single-read clonotypes were roughly 82% of clonotypes but approximately 3.7% of total reads; in RNA-seq they were approximately 73% of clonotypes and about 41% of reads.

Each patient had bone marrow sampled at the time of active disease. Ficoll-Hypaque density gradient centrifugation was used to isolate the bone marrow mononuclear cells. Myeloma plasma cells were removed and CD138-negative cells were collected by negative selection after labeling with CD138 magnetic microbeads on a MACS separator. Purity of the isolated cells was checked by flow cytometry on an Attune NxT using CD138 antibodies. TRIzol reagent was used to extract total RNA, and a NanoDrop spectrophotometer was used to quantify the extracted RNA. For each patient, paired RNA-seq and IR-seq were run on the CD138-negative bone marrow sample from that patient. Inclusive of the bounding cysteine and phenylalanine, the CDR3 is 15 residues long. Only the CDR3 DNA is retained, 45 bases long and in frame from the first base. At the junction V is shortened by 3 bases and J by 8 bases; bases outside the gene matches: 6. CDR1 and CDR2 (MNHEY, SVGAGI) derive from the germline V gene.

The receptor chain draws on TRBV6-5 and TRBJ1-4; 10 nucleotides in the junction match TRBD1. The sequence was collected from a donor over 35 with multiple myeloma. Specimen: a population of CD138-negative cells sorted from bone marrow. Sample cell subset or site, as interpreted from the label and publication: bone marrow mononuclear cells depleted of CD138+ plasma/myeloma cells by negative magnetic selection. The CDR3 has the sequence CASSYSGTGEEKLFF. DNA sequence: TGTGCCAGCAGTTATTCCGGGACAGGGGAGGAAAAACTGTTTTTT.